This TCR beta chain was recorded in a study of blood T cell repertoires in COVID-19. About the research overall: T cells, B-cell-depleted T cells, or PBMCs provided the cDNA or gDNA that served as material.

Original handling: Quantification of nucleated cells was approximated via reference gene primer amplification. TCRdb's table, derived via immunoSEQ multiplex PCR, lists solely in-frame clones and lacks some. V, J and clone size derive from that table, while D and trimming were established from the DNA sequence. This table holds 200,000 to 250,000 clones, around 84% found once. The V gene's germline CDR1 is SGHVS and CDR2 FQNEAQ. The V gene end was trimmed by 3 bases and the J gene end by 5 bases; junction bases not matched to a gene: 9. The CDR3 consists of 15 residues. The clonotype was recovered from a man in his fifties who had recovered from COVID-19. Sequencing was carried out using peripheral blood. The chain employs TRBV7-8 and TRBJ2-7; 8 bases are a match to TRBD2. This CDR3 reads CASSFVAGTRHEQYF. CDR3 coding DNA: TGTGCCAGCAGCTTTGTAGCGGGAACCCGACACGAGCAGTACTTC.